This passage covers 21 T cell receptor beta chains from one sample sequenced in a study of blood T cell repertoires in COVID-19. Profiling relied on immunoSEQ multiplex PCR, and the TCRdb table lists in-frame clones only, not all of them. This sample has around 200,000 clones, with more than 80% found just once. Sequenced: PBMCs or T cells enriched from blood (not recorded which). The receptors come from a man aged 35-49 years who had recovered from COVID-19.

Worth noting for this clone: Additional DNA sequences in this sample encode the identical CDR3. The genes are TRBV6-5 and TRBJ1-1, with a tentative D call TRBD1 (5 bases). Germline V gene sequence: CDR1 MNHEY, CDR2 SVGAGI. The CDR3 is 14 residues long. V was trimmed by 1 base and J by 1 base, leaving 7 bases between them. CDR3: CASSYLQGNTEAFF. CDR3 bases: TGTGCCAGCAGTTACTTGCAGGGGAACACTGAAGCTTTCTTT.

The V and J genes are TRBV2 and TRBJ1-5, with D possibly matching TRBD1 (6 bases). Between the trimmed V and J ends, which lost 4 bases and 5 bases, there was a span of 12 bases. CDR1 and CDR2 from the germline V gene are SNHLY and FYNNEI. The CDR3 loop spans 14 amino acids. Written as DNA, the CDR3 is TGTGCCAGCAGTGTTTCTGGGGGCTATCAGCCCCAGCATTTT. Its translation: CASSVSGGYQPQHF.

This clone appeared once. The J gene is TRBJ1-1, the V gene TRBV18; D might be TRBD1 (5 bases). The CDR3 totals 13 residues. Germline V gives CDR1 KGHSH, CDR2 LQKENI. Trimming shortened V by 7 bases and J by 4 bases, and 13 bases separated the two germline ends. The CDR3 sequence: CASFGAGGTEAFF. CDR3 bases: TGTGCCAGCTTTGGCGCCGGGGGCACTGAAGCTTTCTTT.

The CDR3 here is CASPSKGASSGNTIYF. CDR3 DNA: TGTGCCTCCCCCTCCAAGGGGGCCTCTTCTGGAAACACCATATATTTT. The V and J genes are TRBV30 and TRBJ1-3; 7 bases map to TRBD1. The CDR3 is 16 residues long. V lost 7 bases to trimming and J lost 1 base; unmatched junction nucleotides: 13. Per the germline V gene, CDR1 is GTSNPN and CDR2 is SVGIG (reference sequence).

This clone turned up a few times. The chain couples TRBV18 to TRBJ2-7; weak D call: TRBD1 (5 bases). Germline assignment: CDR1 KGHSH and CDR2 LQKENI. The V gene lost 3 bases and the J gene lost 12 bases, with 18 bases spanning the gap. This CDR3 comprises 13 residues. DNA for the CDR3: TGTGCCAGCTCACCGTCGGACACGCGAGCCTGGTACTTC. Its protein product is CASSPSDTRAWYF. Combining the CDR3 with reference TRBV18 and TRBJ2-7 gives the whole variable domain NAGVMQNPRHLVRRRGQEARLRCSPMKGHSHVYWYRQLPEEGLKFMVYLQKENIIDESGMPKERFSAEFPKEGPSILRIQQVVRGDSAAYFCASSPSDTRAWYFGPGTRLTVT.

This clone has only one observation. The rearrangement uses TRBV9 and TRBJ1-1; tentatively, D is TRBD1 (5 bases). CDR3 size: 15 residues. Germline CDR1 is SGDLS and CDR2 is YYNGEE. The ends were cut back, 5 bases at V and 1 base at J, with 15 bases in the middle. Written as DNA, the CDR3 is TGTGCCAGCAGGACGGGGGGGAACGCGAACACTGAAGCTTTCTTT. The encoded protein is CASRTGGNANTEAFF.

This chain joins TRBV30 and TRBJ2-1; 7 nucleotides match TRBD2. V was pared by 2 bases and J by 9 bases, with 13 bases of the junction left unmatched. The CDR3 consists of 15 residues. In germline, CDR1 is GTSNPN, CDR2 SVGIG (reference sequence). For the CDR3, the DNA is TGTGCCTGGAGTCCGGGACTAAAAAGCCAGGGTGAGCAGTTCTTC. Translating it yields CAWSPGLKSQGEQFF.

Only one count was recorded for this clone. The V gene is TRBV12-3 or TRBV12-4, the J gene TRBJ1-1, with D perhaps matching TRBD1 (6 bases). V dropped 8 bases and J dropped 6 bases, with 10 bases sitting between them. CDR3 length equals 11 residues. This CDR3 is CASFRGSEAFF. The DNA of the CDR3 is TGTGCCAGCTTCAGGGGATCTGAAGCTTTCTTT.

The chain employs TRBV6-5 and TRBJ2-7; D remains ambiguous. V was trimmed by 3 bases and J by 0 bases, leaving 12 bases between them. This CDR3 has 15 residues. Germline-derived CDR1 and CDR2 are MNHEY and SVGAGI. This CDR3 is CASSYGDHRSYEQYF. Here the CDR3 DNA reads TGTGCCAGCAGTTATGGAGACCACCGCTCCTACGAGCAGTACTTC.

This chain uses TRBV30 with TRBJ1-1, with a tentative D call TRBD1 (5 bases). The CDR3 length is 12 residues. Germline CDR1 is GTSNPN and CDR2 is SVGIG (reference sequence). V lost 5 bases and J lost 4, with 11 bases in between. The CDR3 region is CAWGAGITEAFF. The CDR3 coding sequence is TGTGCCTGGGGCGCAGGGATCACTGAAGCTTTCTTT.

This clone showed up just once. This CDR3 is CANAGGPNEKLFF. The CDR3 region has the DNA TGTGCCAACGCGGGGGGCCCGAATGAAAAACTGTTTTTT. This chain connects TRBV2 to TRBJ1-4; weak D call: TRBD1 (6 bases). V was trimmed by 10 bases and J by 5 bases, leaving 14 bases between them. The germline V gene has CDR1 SNHLY and CDR2 FYNNEI. This CDR3 contains 13 residues.

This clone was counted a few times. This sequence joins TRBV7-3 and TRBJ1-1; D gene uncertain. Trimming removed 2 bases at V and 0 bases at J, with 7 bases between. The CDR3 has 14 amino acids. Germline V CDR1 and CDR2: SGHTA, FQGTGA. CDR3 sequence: CASSLAGLNTEAFF. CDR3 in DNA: TGTGCCAGCAGCTTAGCGGGGTTGAACACTGAAGCTTTCTTT.

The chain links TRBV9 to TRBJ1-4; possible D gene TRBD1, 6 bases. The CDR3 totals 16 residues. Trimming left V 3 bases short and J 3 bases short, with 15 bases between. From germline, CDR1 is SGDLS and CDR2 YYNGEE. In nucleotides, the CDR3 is TGTGCCAGCAGCGAGGGAGAGACAGGCCCTAATGAAAAACTGTTTTTT. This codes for CASSEGETGPNEKLFF.

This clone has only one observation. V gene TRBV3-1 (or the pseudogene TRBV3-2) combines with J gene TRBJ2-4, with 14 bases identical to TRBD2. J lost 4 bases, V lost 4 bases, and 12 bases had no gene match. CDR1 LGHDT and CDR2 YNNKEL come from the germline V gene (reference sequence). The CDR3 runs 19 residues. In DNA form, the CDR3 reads TGTGCCAGCAGCCCTAGACTAGCGGGGGGGCAGAGTGGAAAAAACATTCAGTACTTC. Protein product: CASSPRLAGGQSGKNIQYF.

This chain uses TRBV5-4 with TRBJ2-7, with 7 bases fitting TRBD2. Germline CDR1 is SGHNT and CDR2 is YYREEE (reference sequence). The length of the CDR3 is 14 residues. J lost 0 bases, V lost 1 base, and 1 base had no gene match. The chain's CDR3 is CASSLWEGSYEQYF. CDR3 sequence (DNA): TGTGCCAGCAGCTTGTGGGAGGGCTCCTACGAGCAGTACTTC.

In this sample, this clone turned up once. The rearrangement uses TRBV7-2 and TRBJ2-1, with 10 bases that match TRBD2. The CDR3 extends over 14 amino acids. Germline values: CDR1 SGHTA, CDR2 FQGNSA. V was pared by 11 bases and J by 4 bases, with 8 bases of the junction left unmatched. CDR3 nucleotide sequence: TGTGCCGGGGGGGAGCGGGAGGGATACAATGAGCAGTTCTTC. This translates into CAGGEREGYNEQFF.

CDR3 amino acids: CAISESGGANQPQHF. The DNA of the CDR3 is TGTGCCATCAGTGAGTCGGGAGGGGCCAATCAGCCCCAGCATTTT. The V and J genes are TRBV10-3 and TRBJ1-5; a weak D match, TRBD1 (5 bases). There are 15 residues in the CDR3. Trimming took off 0 bases at V and 3 bases at J, with 9 bases between the two ends. Per the germline V gene, CDR1 is ENHRY and CDR2 is SYGVKD.

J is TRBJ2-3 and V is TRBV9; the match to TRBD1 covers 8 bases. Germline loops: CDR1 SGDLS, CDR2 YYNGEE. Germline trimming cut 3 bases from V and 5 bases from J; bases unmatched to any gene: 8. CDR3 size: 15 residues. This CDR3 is CASSGVTGGGDTQYF. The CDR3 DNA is TGTGCCAGCAGCGGGGTTACAGGGGGAGGAGATACGCAGTATTTT.

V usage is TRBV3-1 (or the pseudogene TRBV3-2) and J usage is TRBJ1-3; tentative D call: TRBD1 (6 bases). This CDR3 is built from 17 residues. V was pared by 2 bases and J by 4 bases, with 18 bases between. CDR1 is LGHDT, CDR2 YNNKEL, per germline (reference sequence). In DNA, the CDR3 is TGTGCCAGCAGCCAACGTGGGGAAGGGGGTTCGGGAAACACCATATATTTT. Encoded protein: CASSQRGEGGSGNTIYF.

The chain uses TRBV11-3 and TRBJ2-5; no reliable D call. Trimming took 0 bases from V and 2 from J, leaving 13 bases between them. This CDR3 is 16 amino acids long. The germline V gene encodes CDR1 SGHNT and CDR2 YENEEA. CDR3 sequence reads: CASSLEGRDIQETQYF. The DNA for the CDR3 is TGTGCCAGCAGCTTAGAAGGAAGAGACATACAAGAGACCCAGTACTTC. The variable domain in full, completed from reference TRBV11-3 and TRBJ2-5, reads EAGVVQSPRYKIIEKKQPVAFWCNPISGHNTLYWYLQNLGQGPELLIRYENEEAVDDSQLPKDRFSAERLKGVDSTLKIQPAELGDSAVYLCASSLEGRDIQETQYFGPGTRLLVL.

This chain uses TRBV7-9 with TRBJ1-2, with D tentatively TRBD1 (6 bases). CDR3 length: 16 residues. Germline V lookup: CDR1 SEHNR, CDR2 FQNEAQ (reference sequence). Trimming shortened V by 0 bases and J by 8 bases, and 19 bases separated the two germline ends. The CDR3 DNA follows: TGTGCCAGCAGCTTAGCCAACCCTACAGGGTTGAACGGCTACACCTTC. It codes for CASSLANPTGLNGYTF.